This TCR beta chain was found in a study of cytomegalovirus exposure and HLA in healthy donors (dated by TCRdb to about 2017). Broadly, across the study: An earlier analysis of approximately 640 of the donors reported about 290 Gb of sequence data and 100 million to 140 million unique TCR beta sequences from roughly 200 million T cells. An early release that covered about 640 HLA-typed donors contained approximately 300 gigabases of sequencing data and 80 million or so unique TCR sequences. Among the roughly 390 genotyped donors, around 81% belonged to the genetic ancestry cluster associated with self-reported Caucasian donors. The study was designed to test whether signatures of past pathogen exposure could be identified by cataloging public T cell receptors. The T cell repertoires of some 700 subjects were profiled by immunosequencing and related to cytomegalovirus serostatus. Along with the approximately 620-subject first cohort, a separate validation cohort of over a hundred different subjects was used. The study combined high-throughput TCR immunosequencing, statistical association of individual TCRs with disease status, and machine learning to predict cytomegalovirus infection status. A later analysis re-examined previously published TCR beta repertoires from hundreds of donors and added high-resolution HLA genotyping to investigate patterns of TCR occurrence. Rather than using new phenotypic data, the later analysis identified candidate immune exposures from TCR beta sequences and from how often those sequences occurred across donors. In an earlier analysis of 500 to 650 of the donors, high-throughput TCR beta sequencing was used to judge whether each TCR beta V gene segment behaved as functional or pseudogenic. Donor age, sex, ethnicity and CMV serostatus were collected together with the repertoire data. A later genetic analysis used genome-wide SNP genotypes for about 60% of the roughly 670 donors, treating that subset as a discovery cohort. Every repertoire in the discovery cohort had been generated on one and the same sequencing platform. HLA typing covered class I and class II loci at four-digit resolution. The number of typed donors differed by locus: roughly 629-640 for A, B, C, DRB1 and DQB1; approximately 520 for DQA1; 600 to 610 for DPA1; and around 490 for DPB1. Roughly five DR-DQ haplotypes were handled as single units for association and clustering, since linkage in the cohort was strong. Among about 400 genotyped donors of the cohort, an average of roughly 230,000 unique TCR beta nucleotide sequences was sequenced per donor, of which 15% to 20% were non-productive. What the authors observed across the whole study: In a later analysis, the rate of TCR association differed among HLA loci, with DRB1 alleles having the most associated TCRs and HLA-C alleles having the fewest. Only TCR beta chains were sequenced in this cohort, and the absence of alpha or paired-chain data limited detectable features. A total of about 180 TCR beta chains were listed by the study as associated with cytomegalovirus. Most TCR sequences were observed very rarely across donors, whereas some public TCRs were present in many individuals. At a false discovery rate of 0.05, a later analysis linked some 17,000 TCR beta sequences to specific HLA alleles. Immune exposure information for the cohort was limited to CMV serostatus. Correlated functional status among segregating V segments might reflect linkage disequilibrium, but an unknown experimental factor could not be ruled out. An association between a missense DCLRE1C variant and V-gene and J-gene trimming of TCR beta chains was found in a later genetic analysis and replicated in an independent cohort. According to a later analysis, most CMV-associated TCR beta chains appeared to be HLA-restricted, and the HLA associations seemed to be driven largely by CMV exposure. Some IMGT-functional V segments, including TRBV6-2 and TRBV6-3, could not be distinguished by the 87-base-pair reads and were therefore excluded. The sequencing pipeline was judged likely to have produced a cluster of highly shared sequence variants as a technical artifact. According to a later analysis, parvovirus B19, influenza, CMV and Epstein-Barr virus appeared linked to several top co-occurrence clusters. According to a later genetic analysis, donors in an Asian-associated ancestry cluster had fewer N-insertions in productive TCRs than the approximately 700-donor mean. The classifier was reported to diagnose cytomegalovirus status with high specificity and sensitivity in both the original cohort and the validation cohort. According to the authors, the approach could potentially be generalized to other disease states and immunological phenotypes. Because HLA typing was missing for some donors at each locus, association tests included only the typed subset. In vitro tests confirmed that a few of the cytomegalovirus-associated TCR beta chains recognize cytomegalovirus antigens. Roughly uniform sequencing depth across donors was assumed in presence/absence analyses, although this assumption may not hold. Assigning TCR associations to individual alleles was difficult when HLA alleles, especially DR and DQ, strongly co-occurred. Roughly 17 rarely observed V segments, including chromosome 9 orphons, were excluded from the earlier analysis of about 500 of the donors because counts were too low. In an earlier analysis of 500 to 650 of the donors, most TCR beta V segments appeared in productive rearrangements about 87% or about 30% of the time, broadly matching IMGT annotations. A further reported finding was that TCR beta sequences accurately predicted the HLA-A and HLA-B alleles for most subjects in the first cohort. In a later analysis, HLA-associated TCR beta chains showed more clonal expansion and lower generation probabilities than non-associated chains that were equally common.

Libraries were made using the immunoSEQ multiplex PCR assay. For the multiplex PCR, a mixture combining 60 forward primers for TCR Vbeta segments and 13 reverse primers for TCR Jbeta segments was used. Amplification of the CDR3 region of rearranged TCR beta genes was performed with a multiplex PCR assay on genomic DNA. Amplified TCR beta libraries were sequenced as 87-base-pair reads on the Illumina HiSeq System. The study's processing was this. Across the 500 to 750 repertoires, a later analysis counted 80 million or so unique TCR beta chains, roughly 11 million of which were shared by at least two donors. Raw reads were error-corrected and collapsed into unique sequences with a nearest-neighbor algorithm that merged closely related sequences to remove PCR and sequencing errors. V, D and J gene segments were assigned by aligning CDR3 sequences to IMGT reference sequences. For a sequence to be retained, at least a six-nucleotide match to both a V gene segment and a J gene segment was required. A rearrangement was called productive if the CDR3 had no stop codons and remained in frame with V and J, and every other rearrangement was called non-productive. Following IMGT convention, CDR3 was defined as the stretch from the second conserved V-encoded cysteine to the conserved J-encoded phenylalanine. In an earlier analysis of more than 550 of the donors, sequences lacking an unambiguous match to a single V gene segment were excluded. An earlier analysis of several hundred of the donors called V segments functional above 56.7% productive rearrangements and segregating when the between-donor standard deviation exceeded 5%. A statistical classification framework was built for diagnosing cytomegalovirus status from the catalog of TCR beta chain sequences. In a later analysis, TCR nucleotide sequences were compared against IMGT/GENE-DB human TR gene sequences so that V and J genes could be assigned. The TCRdist pipeline was used in a later analysis to assign CDR3 sequences and most-parsimonious VDJ recombination scenarios. In a later analysis, each TCR beta chain was defined by its CDR3 amino acid sequence together with its V-gene family, and reads lacking a unique V-gene family were excluded. As a way to deal with suspected cross-contamination and a sequencing artifact, a later analysis dropped 500 to 700 nucleotide sequences that were highly shared and had low generation probability. A later analysis calculated a clonal expansion index for each public chain from normalized within-repertoire ranks of inferred template counts. In a later analysis, generation probabilities were computed using a VDJ recombination model fitted to out-of-frame rearrangements, and the results were checked against IGoR. In a later analysis, hypergeometric tests were used to score TCR-TCR, TCR-HLA and TCR-CMV co-occurrence, with a repertoire-size bias correction applied to TCR pairs. To estimate false discovery rates, a later analysis permuted the HLA or CMV assignments 20 times. A later analysis grouped co-occurring TCRs with DBSCAN, adding TCRdist sequence similarity when clustering within HLA-allele-positive subsets. Co-occurrence clustering excluded repertoires with fewer than 30,000 or more than 120,000 public chains, plus five with anomalous nucleotide sharing. TCRdb obtained this table from immuneACCESS and retained in-frame rearrangements with V and J assigned. These tables miss some clones; where compared with another copy, unresolved V genes account for less than half of the shortfall, and the remainder is unexplained. Clone size and V and J calls were adopted from that table, with D and trimming inferred from the DNA. In all, the sample holds 150,000 to 200,000 clones, and approximately 82% of those were seen once. Jointly, the top ten make up about 1.8% of the sample.

The cohort was made up of roughly 670 healthy bone marrow donors. Cohort members were all nominally healthy when sampled, although unrecorded immune exposures were likely present. The donor was CMV seronegative and was included in the group of hundreds of seronegative cohort members. Each donor provided a peripheral blood sample, and peripheral blood mononuclear cells were used for TCR beta sequencing. The Qiagen DNeasy Blood Extraction Kit was used to extract genomic DNA from the blood cell samples. Including the terminal cysteine and phenylalanine, the CDR3 comprises 15 residues. Solely the CDR3 DNA is kept, with 45 bases framed from the first base. The CDR1 and CDR2 encoded by the germline V gene are KGHSH and LQKENI. Trimmed from V: 5 bases; trimmed from J: 3 bases; junction bases lacking a gene match: 5. Regarding this clone: Its antigen is unknown. Qualities for individual bases were not recorded, and no much larger clone is one base off.

The V and J segments used are TRBV18 and TRBJ1-5; 9 nucleotides in the junction match TRBD1. The sample comprised PBMCs. This sequence was found in a woman between 18 and 29 years old in good health and CMV-seronegative. The CDR3 has the sequence CASSAGQGPNQPQHF. The nucleotide sequence reads TGTGCCAGCTCAGCGGGACAGGGTCCCAATCAGCCCCAGCATTTT.